This entry concerns a single T cell receptor beta chain. Germline V gene data show CDR1 as SQVTM and CDR2 as ANQGSEA. The V and J ends lost 4 bases and 6 bases respectively, with 13 bases between them. CDR3 size: 12 residues. The RNA, about 0.5 to 1 ug, was put through reverse transcription using random hexamers. Amplification of TCR beta CDR3 spanned 54 Vbeta and 13 Jbeta via immunoSEQ multiplex PCR. TCRdb reprocessed the immunoSEQ multiplex PCR reads via MiXCR and lists one record per CDR3 protein. The data hold tens of thousands of distinct CDR3 sequences, with around 95% observed a single time. The entry originates in a study of CD8 T cells in Susac syndrome.

The sample taken for sequencing was CD8+ T cells from PBMCs. The chain uses TRBV29-1 and TRBJ2-7; D unresolved. This sequence originates from a human donor with Susac syndrome. The CDR3 sequence: CSVAAMGSEQYF. The CDR3, as DNA: TGCAGCGTTGCAGCGATGGGCTCCGAGCAGTACTTC.